These 28 T cell receptor beta chains were all obtained from the same sample, sequenced in a study of blood T cell repertoires in COVID-19. Using immunoSEQ multiplex PCR, the repertoire was profiled, and TCRdb retains in-frame clones only, with some absent. The table includes 150,000 or so clones, over 60% detected once. Sample: peripheral blood. These receptors came from an elderly woman with active or convalescent COVID-19.

V is TRBV4-2 and J is TRBJ2-7; 7 nucleotides match TRBD1. The CDR3 is made up of 15 amino acids. The V segment lost 3 bases and the J segment 2 bases; nucleotides outside the gene matches: 7. Germline loops: CDR1 LGHNA, CDR2 YNFKEQ. This CDR3 reads CASSQPGTDPYEQYF. The CDR3 nucleotides are TGTGCCAGCAGCCAGCCCGGGACAGACCCCTACGAGCAGTACTTC.

The chain has TRBV13 and TRBJ2-7; the match to TRBD1 covers 7 bases. Trimming at V came to 2 bases and at J to 2 bases, leaving 6 bases not matched to a gene. Germline V gene data show CDR1 as PRHDT and CDR2 as FYEKMQ (reference sequence). This CDR3 region has 15 residues. CDR3 protein: CASSLFGTATYEQYF. Here the CDR3 DNA reads TGTGCCAGCAGCTTATTCGGGACAGCCACCTACGAGCAGTACTTC.

The chain couples TRBV24-1 to TRBJ1-1; 7 positions agree with TRBD1. J gave up 5 bases and V 5 bases, and 7 bases lay outside the gene matches. The CDR3 loop spans 14 amino acids. Germline V gene data show CDR1 as KGHDR and CDR2 as SFDVKD. CDR3 in amino acids: CATSGQGGLTEAFF. CDR3 bases: TGTGCCACCAGTGGGCAGGGGGGTTTAACTGAAGCTTTCTTT.

In DNA, the CDR3 is TGTGCCAGCAGCCCACCGACTAGCACCGAGCAGTACTTC. Translated: CASSPPTSTEQYF. The chain uses TRBV7-9 and TRBJ2-7, with 7 bases matching TRBD2. V was pared by 5 bases and J by 6 bases, with 7 bases of the junction left unmatched. CDR3 length equals 13 residues. Germline values: CDR1 SEHNR, CDR2 FQNEAQ (reference sequence).

V usage is TRBV28 and J usage is TRBJ1-2, with D unclear. In germline, CDR1 is MDHEN, CDR2 SYDVKM. The CDR3 length is 14 residues. Trimming pared 6 bases from V and 2 bases from J, leaving 13 bases between. The CDR3 nucleotides are TGTGCCAGCAGCCGTCCTCAGACAAACTATGGCTACACCTTC. Its protein product is CASSRPQTNYGYTF.

The rearrangement links TRBV12-5 to TRBJ2-1, with TRBD1 as a possible D gene (5 bases). Trimming removed 3 bases from V and 6 bases from J, with 15 bases in between. Per the germline V gene, CDR1 is LGHNT and CDR2 is FRNRAP. The CDR3 totals 15 residues. The CDR3 nucleotides read TGTGCTAGTGGTTTACCCAGGGTAGGGTTCAATGAGCAGTTCTTC. It specifies CASGLPRVGFNEQFF.

Written as DNA, the CDR3 is TGTGCCAGCAGCTTAGACCCTTTGAGTTCACCCCTCCACTTT. It translates to CASSLDPLSSPLHF. The J gene is TRBJ1-6, the V gene TRBV7-9; D uncertain. The CDR3 runs to 14 residues. Per germline, CDR1 SEHNR and CDR2 FQNEAQ (reference sequence). Trimming left V 1 base short and J 9 bases short, with 10 bases between. The full variable domain, with the rest looked up from reference TRBV7-9 and TRBJ1-6, is DTGVSQNPRHKITKRGQNVTFRCDPISEHNRLYWYRQTLGQGPEFLTYFQNEAQLEKSRLLSDRFSAERPKGSFSTLEIQRTEQGDSAMYLCASSLDPLSSPLHFGNGTRLTVT.

A single count supports this clone. The chain employs TRBV2 and TRBJ2-7, with 8 positions matching TRBD1. Germline V CDR1 and CDR2: SNHLY, FYNNEI. V lost 7 bases and J lost 5; bases outside the gene matches: 13. This CDR3 has 15 amino acids. The CDR3 DNA reads TGTGCCAGCACTCCGACAGGGGCCCTTGCCCACGAGCAGTACTTC. Its protein is CASTPTGALAHEQYF.

This chain joins TRBV19 and TRBJ2-4; 7 bases map to TRBD1. This CDR3 is built from 14 residues. CDR1 and CDR2 from the germline V gene are LNHDA and SQIVND (reference sequence). Germline trimming cut 10 bases from V and 1 base from J; bases unmatched to any gene: 7. CDR3 sequence: CATSTGDAKNIQYF. The CDR3 bases are TGTGCCACCTCTACAGGGGATGCCAAAAACATTCAGTACTTC.

This chain links TRBV7-9 with TRBJ1-6; perhaps TRBD1 as D (6 bases). V gave up 3 bases and J gave up 7 bases, with 16 bases separating them. CDR3 length: 16 amino acids. The germline V gene encodes CDR1 SEHNR and CDR2 FQNEAQ (reference sequence). This chain's CDR3 is CASSFSGTRKNSPLHF. CDR3 DNA sequence: TGTGCCAGCAGCTTTTCCGGGACAAGAAAAAATTCACCCCTCCACTTT.

This clone has just one count. The chain uses TRBV29-1 and TRBJ2-3; 8 positions agree with TRBD1. The CDR3 has 14 amino acids. V was pared by 8 bases and J by 1 base, with 8 bases of the junction left unmatched. Germline CDR1 is SQVTM and CDR2 is ANQGSEA. The CDR3: CSHRGLVGTDTQYF. For the CDR3, the DNA is TGCAGCCACAGGGGGTTGGTTGGCACAGATACGCAGTATTTT.

This clone has just one count. J is TRBJ1-6 and V is TRBV19, with TRBD1 matching 8 bases. The CDR3 has 15 residues. Germline values: CDR1 LNHDA, CDR2 SQIVND (reference sequence). V trimming: 3 bases; J trimming: 8 bases; junction bases outside the gene matches: 6. CDR3 nucleotide sequence: TGTGCCAGTAGTATCGCAGGGGGCAGGGATTCACCCCTCCACTTT. Translated, it gives CASSIAGGRDSPLHF. The variable domain in full, with the rest retrieved from reference TRBV19 and TRBJ1-6, is DGGITQSPKYLFRKEGQNVTLSCEQNLNHDAMYWYRQDPGQGLRLIYYSQIVNDFQKGDIAEGYSVSREKKESFPLTVTSAQKNPTAFYLCASSIAGGRDSPLHFGNGTRLTVT.

Remarks on this clone: This is likely an artifact of a read error, given a far larger clone one base away. The chain combines TRBV5-1 with TRBJ1-2; D not resolved. V lost 0 bases to trimming and J lost 2 bases, with 5 bases between them. The CDR3 sequence is 13 residues long. Germline V lookup: CDR1 SGHRS, CDR2 YFSETQ. DNA of the CDR3: TGCGCCAGCAGCTTGGTACAGAACTATGGCTACACCTTC. The encoded protein is CASSLVQNYGYTF.

This clone was seen a few times. The V and J genes are TRBV19 and TRBJ1-4; 11 bases are shared with TRBD1. The germline V gene has CDR1 LNHDA and CDR2 SQIVND (reference sequence). The CDR3 spans 14 residues. J lost 8 bases, V lost 7 bases, and 6 bases had no gene match. The DNA for the CDR3 is TGTGCCAGTAAGACCGGGACAGGGGGGGAAAAACTGTTTTTT. This sequence encodes CASKTGTGGEKLFF.

V usage is TRBV2 and J usage is TRBJ1-5; D is unresolved. Trimming left V 0 bases short and J 2 bases short, with 11 bases between. CDR1 SNHLY and CDR2 FYNNEI come from the germline V gene. The CDR3 is 16 residues long. CDR3 DNA sequence: TGTGCCAGCAGTGAAGCGCCCCCTATGGGCAATCAGCCCCAGCATTTT. It is translated as CASSEAPPMGNQPQHF.

Comment on this clone: At the DNA level, this CDR3 is encoded by other sequences in the same sample as well. This chain links TRBV18 with TRBJ2-5; D is uncertain. V lost 6 bases and J lost 3, with 5 bases in between. Germline-derived CDR1 and CDR2 are KGHSH and LQKENI. The CDR3 covers 11 residues. This CDR3 is CASSPKETQYF. The CDR3 coding sequence is TGTGCCAGCTCGCCTAAAGAGACCCAGTACTTC.

The chain has TRBV10-2 and TRBJ1-4; a possible D gene is TRBD1 (5 bases). The CDR3 has 16 amino acids. V lost 7 bases and J lost 3, with 18 bases in between. Germline V CDR1 and CDR2: WSHSY, SAAADI. This CDR3 is CASTPRTGGSNEKLFF. The CDR3 nucleotides are TGCGCCAGCACCCCACGGACGGGGGGATCTAATGAAAAACTGTTTTTT.

The rearrangement joins TRBV4-3 to TRBJ2-3; D might be TRBD2 (6 bases). Germline lookup yields CDR1 LGHNA and CDR2 YSLEER. V shed 0 bases and J shed 2 bases, with 9 bases lying between them. CDR3 length: 15 residues. The CDR3, as DNA: TGCGCCAGCAGCCAAGAAAGCGGGCTCACAGATACGCAGTATTTT. Residues: CASSQESGLTDTQYF.

The J gene is TRBJ1-1, the V gene TRBV7-2, with 9 bases aligning to TRBD1. Germline loops: CDR1 SGHTA, CDR2 FQGNSA. Germline trimming cut 1 base from V and 4 bases from J; bases unmatched to any gene: 1. The CDR3 runs 14 residues. As DNA, the CDR3 is TGTGCCAGCAGCTTAGAACAGGGGGCCACTGAAGCTTTCTTT. This sequence encodes CASSLEQGATEAFF.

The genes are TRBV5-6 and TRBJ1-4; TRBD1 matches 9 bases. Germline assignment: CDR1 SGHDT and CDR2 YYEEEE. This CDR3 region has 15 residues. The trim removed 3 bases at V and 8 bases at J, leaving 8 bases unmatched. The CDR3 coding sequence is TGTGCCAGCAGCTGGAGGACAGGGGTTGGGGAAAAACTGTTTTTT. Translating gives CASSWRTGVGEKLFF.

The chain joins TRBV19 to TRBJ1-1, with a possible D match to TRBD1 (6 bases). Germline lookup yields CDR1 LNHDA and CDR2 SQIVND (reference sequence). This CDR3 comprises 16 residues. Trimming left V 10 bases short and J 5 bases short, with 26 bases between. CDR3 bases: TGTGCCACCTCGACAGGAAGGGGGGGGTTTGGAACTGAAGCTTTCTTT. As protein: CATSTGRGGFGTEAFF.

The chain has TRBV11-1 and TRBJ1-1; D is unclear. Germline lookup yields CDR1 SGHAT and CDR2 FQDESV (reference sequence). Between the trimmed V and J ends, which lost 3 bases and 5 bases, there was a span of 13 bases. This CDR3 region has 14 residues. In DNA, the CDR3 is TGTGCCAGCAGCTTTGGCGGCTCGGGGACTGAAGCTTTCTTT. Its protein is CASSFGGSGTEAFF.

The V call is TRBV28, the J call TRBJ1-5; maybe TRBD1 (5 bases). CDR1 and CDR2 from the germline V gene are MDHEN and SYDVKM. The length of the CDR3 is 14 residues. V lost 9 bases and J lost 0, with 12 bases in between. The CDR3 loop reads CASHTGVSNQPQHF. For the CDR3, the DNA is TGTGCCAGTCACACAGGAGTTAGCAATCAGCCCCAGCATTTT.

The V call is TRBV7-2, the J call TRBJ2-1; 7 bases line up with TRBD2. V shed 1 base, J shed 4 bases, and the junction held 4 bases outside the gene matches. The CDR3 has 15 residues. Germline CDR1 reads SGHTA; CDR2 reads FQGNSA. The CDR3 coding sequence is TGTGCCAGCAGCTTAGGATGGGGGGGTTACAATGAGCAGTTCTTC. It translates to CASSLGWGGYNEQFF.

This clone was detected only once. The V call is TRBV5-6, the J call TRBJ1-6, with D hard to call. This CDR3 has 15 residues. The V end was cut by 6 bases, the J end by 4 bases, with 14 bases between. Germline CDR1 and CDR2: SGHDT and YYEEEE. CDR3 nucleotide sequence: TGTGCCAGCAATCTAGGAGGACGGTATAATTCACCCCTCCACTTT. Encoded protein: CASNLGGRYNSPLHF.

This clone was picked up a small number of times. The chain links TRBV19 to TRBJ2-1; 9 bases align to TRBD2. This CDR3 region has 15 residues. The germline V gene has CDR1 LNHDA and CDR2 SQIVND (reference sequence). V trimming: 5 bases; J trimming: 2 bases; junction bases outside the gene matches: 4. Here the CDR3 reads CASSPGTSPYNEQFF. The CDR3 nucleotides are TGTGCCAGTAGTCCCGGGACTAGCCCCTACAATGAGCAGTTCTTC.

The J gene is TRBJ2-5, the V gene TRBV15; tentatively, D is TRBD1 (6 bases). V lost 0 bases and J 5 bases, leaving 16 bases between the germline ends. Germline values: CDR1 LNHNV, CDR2 YYDKDF (reference sequence). This CDR3 is built from 16 residues. The CDR3 loop is CATSRDGTLQGETQYF. DNA of the CDR3: TGTGCCACCAGCAGAGATGGGACCCTTCAGGGGGAGACCCAGTACTTC.

The table lists this clone with a count of one. The V call is TRBV19, the J call TRBJ1-1; no reliable D call. The CDR3 has 13 amino acids. Germline V gene lookup returns CDR1 LNHDA and CDR2 SQIVND (reference sequence). Trimming cost V 2 bases and J 2 bases, with 6 bases left between them. CDR3 sequence (DNA): TGTGCCAGTAGTATACTAGCTAACACTGAAGCTTTCTTT. Protein product: CASSILANTEAFF.